This TCR beta chain was identified in a study of blood T cell repertoires in COVID-19. Study-wide context: COVID-19 samples, acute and convalescent, were from the United States, Italy and Spain.

V lost 1 base, J lost 7 bases, and 17 bases lay in between. The CDR3 is made up of 16 amino acids. Germline CDR1 is KGHSH and CDR2 is LQKENI. Participant reports of clinical history set cohort assignment. Recovered Cohort 3 donors showed two negative PCRs, clearance, or symptom resolution. Assay used: immunoSEQ multiplex PCR; TCRdb lists only in-frame clones, some missing. Of 150,000 to 200,000 clones detected, roughly four fifths appear once; the ten largest clones hold 12%. The J gene is TRBJ2-1, the V gene TRBV18; tentative D call: TRBD1 (5 bases). Sequenced: PBMCs or T cells enriched from blood (not recorded which). The TCR originated in a man aged 40-50 years who had recovered from COVID-19. The chain's CDR3 is CASSPRETGPGNEQFF. In DNA form, the CDR3 reads TGTGCCAGCTCACCACGGGAAACAGGCCCTGGGAATGAGCAGTTCTTC.